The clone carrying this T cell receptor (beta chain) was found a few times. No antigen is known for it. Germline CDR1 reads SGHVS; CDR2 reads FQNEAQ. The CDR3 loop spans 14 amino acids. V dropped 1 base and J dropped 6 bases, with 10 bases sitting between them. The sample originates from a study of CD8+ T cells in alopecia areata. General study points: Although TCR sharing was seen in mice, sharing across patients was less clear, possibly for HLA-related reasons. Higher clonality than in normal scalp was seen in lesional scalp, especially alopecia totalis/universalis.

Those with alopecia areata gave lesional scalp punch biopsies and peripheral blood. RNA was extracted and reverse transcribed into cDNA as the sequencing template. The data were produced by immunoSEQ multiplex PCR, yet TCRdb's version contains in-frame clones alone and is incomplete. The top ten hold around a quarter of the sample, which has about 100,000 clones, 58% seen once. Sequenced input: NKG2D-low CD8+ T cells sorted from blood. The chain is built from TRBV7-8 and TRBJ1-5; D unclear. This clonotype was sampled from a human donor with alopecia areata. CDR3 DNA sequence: TGTGCCAGCAGCTTAGGCTGGGCGGTTCAGCCCCAGCATTTT. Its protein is CASSLGWAVQPQHF.